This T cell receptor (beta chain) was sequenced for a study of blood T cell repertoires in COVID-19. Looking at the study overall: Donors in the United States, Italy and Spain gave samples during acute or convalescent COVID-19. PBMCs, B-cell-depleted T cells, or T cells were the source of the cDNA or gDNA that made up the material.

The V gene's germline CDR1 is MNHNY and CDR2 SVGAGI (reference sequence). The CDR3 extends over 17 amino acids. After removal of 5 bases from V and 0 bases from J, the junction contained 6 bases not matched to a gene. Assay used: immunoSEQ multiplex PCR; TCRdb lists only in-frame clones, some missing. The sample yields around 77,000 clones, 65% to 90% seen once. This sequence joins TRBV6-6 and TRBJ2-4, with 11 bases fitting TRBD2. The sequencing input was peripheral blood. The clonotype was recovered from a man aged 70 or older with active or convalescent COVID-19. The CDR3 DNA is TGTGCCAGCAGTCCGGGACTAGCGGTTCTAGCCAAAAACATTCAGTACTTC. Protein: CASSPGLAVLAKNIQYF.